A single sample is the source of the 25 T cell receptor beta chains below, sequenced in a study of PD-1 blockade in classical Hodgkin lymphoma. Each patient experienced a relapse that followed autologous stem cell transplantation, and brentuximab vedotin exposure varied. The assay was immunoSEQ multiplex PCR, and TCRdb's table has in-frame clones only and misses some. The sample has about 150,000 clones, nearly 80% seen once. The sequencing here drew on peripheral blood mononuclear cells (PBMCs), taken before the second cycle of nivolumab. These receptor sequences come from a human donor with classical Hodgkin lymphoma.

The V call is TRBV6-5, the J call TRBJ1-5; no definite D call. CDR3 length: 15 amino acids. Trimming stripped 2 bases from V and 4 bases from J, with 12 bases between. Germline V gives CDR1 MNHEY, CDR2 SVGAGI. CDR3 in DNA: TGTGCCAGCAGTTACAGTCCCACCGGGAATCAGCCCCAGCATTTT. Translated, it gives CASSYSPTGNQPQHF.

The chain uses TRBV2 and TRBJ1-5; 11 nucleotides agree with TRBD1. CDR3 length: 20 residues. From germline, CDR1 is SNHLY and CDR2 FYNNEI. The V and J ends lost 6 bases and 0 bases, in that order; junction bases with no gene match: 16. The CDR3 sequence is CASRGALGQGATDSNQPQHF. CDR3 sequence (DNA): TGTGCCAGCAGGGGTGCCTTAGGACAGGGGGCTACCGATAGCAATCAGCCCCAGCATTTT.

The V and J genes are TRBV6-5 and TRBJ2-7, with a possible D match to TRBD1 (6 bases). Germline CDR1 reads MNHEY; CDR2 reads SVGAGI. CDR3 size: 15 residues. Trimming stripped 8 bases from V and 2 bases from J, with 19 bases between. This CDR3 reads CASRRAGTLTYEQYF. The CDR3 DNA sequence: TGTGCCAGCCGCAGGGCCGGGACACTCACCTACGAGCAGTACTTC.

This CDR3 is CASSLSRGGSPLHF. The CDR3 coding sequence is TGTGCCAGCAGTTTAAGCAGGGGCGGTTCACCCCTCCACTTT. The chain uses TRBV27 and TRBJ1-6, with TRBD1 as a possible D gene (6 bases). Germline V gene sequence: CDR1 MNHEY, CDR2 SMNVEV (reference sequence). This CDR3 has 14 amino acids. The V gene lost 2 bases and the J gene lost 9 bases, with 11 bases spanning the gap.

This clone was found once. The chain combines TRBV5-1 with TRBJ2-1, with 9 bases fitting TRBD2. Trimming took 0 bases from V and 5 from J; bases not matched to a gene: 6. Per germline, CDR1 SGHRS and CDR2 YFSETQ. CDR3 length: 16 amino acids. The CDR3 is CASSLGASGADNEQFF. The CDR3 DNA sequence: TGCGCCAGCAGCTTGGGGGCTAGCGGGGCAGACAATGAGCAGTTCTTC.

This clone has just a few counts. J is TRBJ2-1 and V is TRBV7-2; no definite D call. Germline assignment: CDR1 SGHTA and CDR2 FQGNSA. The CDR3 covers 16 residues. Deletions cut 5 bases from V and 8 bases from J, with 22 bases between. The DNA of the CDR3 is TGTGCCAGCAGCATCTTAGACCCTGTTTGGTCCGATGAGCAGTTCTTC. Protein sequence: CASSILDPVWSDEQFF.

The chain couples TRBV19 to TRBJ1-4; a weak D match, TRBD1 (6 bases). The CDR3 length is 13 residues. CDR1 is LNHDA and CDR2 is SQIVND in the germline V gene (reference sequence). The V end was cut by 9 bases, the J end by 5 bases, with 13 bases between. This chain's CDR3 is CASRGPQNEKLFF. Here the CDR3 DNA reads TGTGCCAGCAGGGGACCGCAGAATGAAAAACTGTTTTTT.

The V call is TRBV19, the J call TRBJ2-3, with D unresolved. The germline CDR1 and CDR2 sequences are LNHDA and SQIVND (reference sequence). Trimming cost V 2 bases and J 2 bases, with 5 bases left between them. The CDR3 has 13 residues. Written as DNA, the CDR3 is TGTGCCAGTAGTATAAAGTCCACAGATACGCAGTATTTT. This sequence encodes CASSIKSTDTQYF.

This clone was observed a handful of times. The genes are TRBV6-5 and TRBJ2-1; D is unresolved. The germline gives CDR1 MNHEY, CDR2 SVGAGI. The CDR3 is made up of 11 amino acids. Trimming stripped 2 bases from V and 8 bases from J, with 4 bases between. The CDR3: CASSYGHEQFF. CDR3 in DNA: TGTGCCAGCAGTTACGGCCATGAGCAGTTCTTC.

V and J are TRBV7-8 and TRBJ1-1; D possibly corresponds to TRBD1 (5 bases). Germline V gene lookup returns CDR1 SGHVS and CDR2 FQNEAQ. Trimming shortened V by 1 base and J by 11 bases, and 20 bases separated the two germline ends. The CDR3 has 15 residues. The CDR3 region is CASSLVGMLLRGAFF. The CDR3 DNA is TGTGCCAGCAGCTTAGTGGGGATGTTATTGCGGGGGGCTTTCTTT.

Written as DNA, the CDR3 is TGTGCCAGCAGTTACGGTCGGCACTTCTATGGCTACACCTTC. Amino acid sequence: CASSYGRHFYGYTF. This sequence joins TRBV6-6 and TRBJ1-2; D is unclear. The CDR3 is 14 residues long. V was trimmed by 2 bases and J by 4 bases, leaving 11 bases between them. CDR1 is MNHNY, CDR2 SVGAGI, per germline (reference sequence).

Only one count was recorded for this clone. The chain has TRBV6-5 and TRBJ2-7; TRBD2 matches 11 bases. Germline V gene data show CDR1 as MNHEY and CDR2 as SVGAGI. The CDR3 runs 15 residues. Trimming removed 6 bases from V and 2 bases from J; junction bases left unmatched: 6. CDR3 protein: CASRILAGVAYEQYF. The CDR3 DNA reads TGTGCCAGCAGAATACTAGCGGGAGTTGCCTACGAGCAGTACTTC.

The CDR3 coding sequence is TGCGCCAGCAGCCCCGGGACAGGGATCTCCTACGAGCAGTACTTC. It is translated as CASSPGTGISYEQYF. This chain links TRBV5-1 with TRBJ2-7, with TRBD1 matching over 9 bases. The J segment lost 0 bases and the V segment lost 4 bases, leaving 5 bases of the junction unmatched. Germline values: CDR1 SGHRS, CDR2 YFSETQ. CDR3 length equals 15 residues.

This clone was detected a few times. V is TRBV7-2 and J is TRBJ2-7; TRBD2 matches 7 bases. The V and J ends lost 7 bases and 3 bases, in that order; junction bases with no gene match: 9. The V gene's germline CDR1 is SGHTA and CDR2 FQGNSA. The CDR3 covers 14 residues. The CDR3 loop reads CASTLGRGLYEQYF. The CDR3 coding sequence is TGTGCCAGCACCTTGGGGAGGGGTCTCTACGAGCAGTACTTC.

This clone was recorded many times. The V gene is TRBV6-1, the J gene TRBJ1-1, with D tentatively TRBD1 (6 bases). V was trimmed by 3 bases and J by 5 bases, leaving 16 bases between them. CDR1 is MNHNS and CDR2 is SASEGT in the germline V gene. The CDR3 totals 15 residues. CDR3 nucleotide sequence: TGTGCCAGCAGTGAGTTACAGGGCTTGAGGACTGAAGCTTTCTTT. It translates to CASSELQGLRTEAFF.

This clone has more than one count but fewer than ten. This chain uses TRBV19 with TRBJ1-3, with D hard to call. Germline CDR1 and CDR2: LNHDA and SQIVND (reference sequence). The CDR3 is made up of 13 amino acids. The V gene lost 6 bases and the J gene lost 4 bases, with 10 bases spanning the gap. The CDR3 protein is CASSLRGGNTIYF. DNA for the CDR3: TGTGCCAGTAGCCTCAGAGGCGGAAACACCATATATTTT.

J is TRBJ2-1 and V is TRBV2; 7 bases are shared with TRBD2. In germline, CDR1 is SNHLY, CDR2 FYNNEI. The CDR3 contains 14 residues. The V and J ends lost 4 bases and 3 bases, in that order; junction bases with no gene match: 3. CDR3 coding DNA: TGTGCCAGCAGTGCTAGCGGATACTACAATGAGCAGTTCTTC. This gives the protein CASSASGYYNEQFF.

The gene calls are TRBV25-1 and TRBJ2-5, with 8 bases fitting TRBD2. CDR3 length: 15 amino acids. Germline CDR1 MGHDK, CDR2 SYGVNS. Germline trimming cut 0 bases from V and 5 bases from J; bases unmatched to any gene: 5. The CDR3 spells CASSEYRGGLETQYF. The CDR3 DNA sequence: TGTGCCAGCAGTGAATACCGGGGGGGCCTCGAGACCCAGTACTTC.

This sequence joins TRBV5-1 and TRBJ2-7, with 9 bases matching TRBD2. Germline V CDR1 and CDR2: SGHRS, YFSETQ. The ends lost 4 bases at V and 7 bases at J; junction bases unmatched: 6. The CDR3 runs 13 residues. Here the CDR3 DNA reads TGCGCCAGCAGCCTATTAGCGGGGGATGAGCAGTACTTC. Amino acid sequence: CASSLLAGDEQYF.

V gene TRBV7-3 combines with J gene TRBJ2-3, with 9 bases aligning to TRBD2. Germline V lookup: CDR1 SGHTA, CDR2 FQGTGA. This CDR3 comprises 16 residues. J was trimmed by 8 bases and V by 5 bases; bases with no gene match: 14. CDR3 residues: CASSRGLAGIGVTQYF. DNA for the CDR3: TGTGCCAGCAGCCGGGGCCTAGCGGGAATTGGAGTTACGCAGTATTTT. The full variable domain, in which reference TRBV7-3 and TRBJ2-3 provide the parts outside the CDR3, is GAGVSQTPSNKVTEKGKYVELRCDPISGHTALYWYRQSLGQGPEFLIYFQGTGAADDSGLPNDRFFAVRPEGSVSTLKIQRTERGDSAVYLCASSRGLAGIGVTQYFGPGTRLTVL.

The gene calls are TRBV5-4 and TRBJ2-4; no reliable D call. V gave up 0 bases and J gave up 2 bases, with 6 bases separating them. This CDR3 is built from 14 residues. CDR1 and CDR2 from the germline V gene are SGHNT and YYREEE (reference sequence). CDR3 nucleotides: TGTGCCAGCAGCTTGGGGGGATCCAAAAACATTCAGTACTTC. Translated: CASSLGGSKNIQYF.

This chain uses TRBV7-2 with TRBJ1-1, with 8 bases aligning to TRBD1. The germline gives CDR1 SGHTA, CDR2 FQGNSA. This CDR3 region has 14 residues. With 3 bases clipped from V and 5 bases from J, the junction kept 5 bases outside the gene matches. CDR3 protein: CASSLQGAMTEAFF. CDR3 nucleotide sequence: TGTGCCAGCAGCTTGCAGGGGGCGATGACTGAAGCTTTCTTT.

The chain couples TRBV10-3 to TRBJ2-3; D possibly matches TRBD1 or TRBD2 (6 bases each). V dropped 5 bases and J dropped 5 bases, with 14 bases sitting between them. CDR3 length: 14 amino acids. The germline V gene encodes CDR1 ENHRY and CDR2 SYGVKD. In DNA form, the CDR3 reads TGTGCCATCAGTTCGGGAGTAGGGGGAGATACGCAGTATTTT. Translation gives CAISSGVGGDTQYF.

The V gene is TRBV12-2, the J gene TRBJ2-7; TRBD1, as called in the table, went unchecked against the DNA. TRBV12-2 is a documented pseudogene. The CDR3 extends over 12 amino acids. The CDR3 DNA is TGTGCAAGTCGCTCACCAGGGTACGAGCAGTACTTC. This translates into CASRSPGYEQYF.

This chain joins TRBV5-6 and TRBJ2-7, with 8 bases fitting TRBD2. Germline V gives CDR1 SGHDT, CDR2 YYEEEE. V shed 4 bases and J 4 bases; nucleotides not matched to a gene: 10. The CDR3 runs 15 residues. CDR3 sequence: CASSRWGTSIYEQYF. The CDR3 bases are TGTGCCAGCAGCCGCTGGGGGACTAGTATATACGAGCAGTACTTC.